This TCR beta chain was profiled in a study of T cell responses to AZD1222 COVID-19 vaccine. Study summary: Recipients boosted at about 4 weeks or about 12 weeks are pooled.

This table comes from immunoSEQ multiplex PCR, and its TCRdb copy is limited to in-frame clones, with some not included. The repertoire holds roughly 120,000 clones, with under 90% as singletons. General study findings and limits: Reports indicate that nearly half of spike-specific TCRs are directed at unmutated variant regions. Baseline seropositives among AZD1222 recipients totaled only five to seven. All repertoire sampling was performed exclusively after the peak T cell response.

Trimming left V 1 base short and J 6 bases short, with 12 bases between. This CDR3 comprises 14 residues. From germline, CDR1 is LNHDA and CDR2 SQIVND (reference sequence). With regard to this clone: Antigen specificity is unknown.

This TCR was sampled from an adult in good health. This chain links TRBV19 with TRBJ1-1; D possibly corresponds to TRBD1 (5 bases). Sequencing used peripheral blood, obtained on day 0 of AZD1222 vaccination. CDR3 in amino acids: CASSIGLWGAEAFF. DNA of the CDR3: TGTGCCAGTAGTATAGGCCTCTGGGGGGCTGAAGCTTTCTTT.